This T cell receptor beta chain was documented in a study of blood T cell repertoires in COVID-19. Across the whole study: COVID-19 samples from acute and convalescent phases originated in the United States, Italy and Spain. The analysed material was cDNA or gDNA that came from T cells, B-cell-depleted T cells, or PBMCs.

Germline V lookup: CDR1 MNHEY, CDR2 SVGAGI. CDR3 length: 15 amino acids. Trimming removed 6 bases from V and 8 bases from J; junction bases left unmatched: 11. How the authors handled the data: Amplification with reference gene primers provided the estimates of nucleated cell counts. The repertoire was sequenced with immunoSEQ multiplex PCR; TCRdb's copy has only in-frame clones and lacks some. Clone size and V and J calls were adopted from that table, with D and trimming inferred from the DNA. The data show around 88,000 clones, with around nine tenths seen just once and roughly 3% held by the top ten.

This chain connects TRBV6-5 to TRBJ1-2; TRBD1 aligns across 11 bases. Sequenced: peripheral blood. The source is a woman over 75 with acute or convalescent COVID-19. The CDR3 reads CASSPAGTGGRGYTF. DNA for the CDR3: TGTGCCAGCAGCCCGGCCGGGACAGGGGGTAGAGGCTACACCTTC.